This T cell receptor (beta chain) stems from a study of blood T cell repertoires in COVID-19 (dated by TCRdb to 2020 to 2022). Concerning the study at large: Samples from collaborators originated in the United States, Italy and Spain and spanned both the acute and convalescent phases of COVID-19. The repertoires were released in a freely available public database meant as a resource for research on the immune response to SARS-CoV-2. The sample metadata nearly always contained a de-identified subject ID, COVID-19 status, age in years and sex. The material from the prospective study consisted of cDNA or gDNA derived from T cells, B-cell-depleted T cells, or PBMCs. The samples were drawn from two sources: the first 160 participants of the ongoing ImmuneRACE study, and 1,200 or so subjects contributed by 6 global collaborators. Deeply sampled blood TCRbeta repertoires from subjects exposed to, actively infected with, or recovered from COVID-19 were included in the dataset. Where available, HLA class I and class II types were taken from metadata supplied by the sample provider and were not determined by assay-based typing. The full study reports these points: How much clinical and demographic metadata was included differed by source and by participant, and the metadata was provided uncurated.

Comments on this clone: The antigen this receptor binds is unknown. Base qualities were left out, and no much larger clone turns up one base away.

TCRbeta CDR3 regions were amplified from genomic DNA using the immunoSEQ Assay, a bias-controlled multiplex PCR. In the paper's pipeline: Within the assay, amplification of reference gene primers was used to estimate how many nucleated cells each sample contained. Sequence reads were collapsed and filtered to measure the absolute abundance of every unique TCRbeta CDR3 rearrangement. For each sample, productive Simpson clonality was calculated by taking the square root of Simpson's diversity index across productive rearrangements. Sourced from immuneACCESS, this table was stored by TCRdb with only in-frame sequences that have V and J called. A share of the clones is absent; for the studies checked, an unresolved V gene accounts for under half, and the remainder has no known explanation. V, J and clone size are taken as reported in that table, and D and trimming were inferred from the DNA itself. A total of about 97,000 clones appear in this sample, 91% of them only once. The ten largest clones capture around 16% of the sample.

In the germline V gene (reference sequence), CDR1 corresponds to SGHKS and CDR2 to YYEKEE. The V end gives up 0 bases and the J end 0 bases, leaving 7 bases in the junction not matched to a gene. From its cysteine to its phenylalanine, the CDR3 spans 17 amino acids. The entry retains the CDR3 DNA only, 51 bases that are in frame from base 1. Each collaborating institution followed its own protocols to collect whole blood in K2EDTA tubes. For TCRbeta analysis, collaborators shipped samples as frozen whole blood, isolated PBMCs, or DNA extracted from either of those sample types. The sequence derives from a middle-aged man with acute or convalescent COVID-19. Here the chain combines TRBV5-5 and TRBJ1-1, with 8 middle bases fitting TRBD1. The sequenced material came from peripheral blood. The DNA is as follows: TGTGCCAGCAGCTTGGGCCCAGGGGGCTCCATGAACACTGAAGCTTTCTTT. Its translation reads: CASSLGPGGSMNTEAFF.